Listed here is a single T cell receptor beta chain. Its target is not known. As TCR cDNA was made by 5'RACE template switching, a universal primer site and UMIs were added. TCRdb reanalysed the 5' RACE reads using MiXCR and keeps one entry per CDR3 protein. In the table there are some 120,000 distinct CDR3 sequences, over 8% of which are singletons. This sample is drawn from a study of T cells after yellow fever vaccination. Overall study: Fractions of low cell number were prepared using SMART-Seq v4 Ultra Low Input.

Points from the study as a whole: The CD4 and CD8 compartments had a small share of their clonotypes in common. High-abundance clonotypes from the bulk population could contaminate FACS-sorted repertoires.

V lost 4 bases and J lost 2, with 8 bases in between. The germline V gene encodes CDR1 GTSNPN and CDR2 SVGIG (reference sequence). The CDR3 runs 13 residues. The clonotype was recovered from a man between 18 and 35 years old who received the YFV17D yellow fever vaccine. The sample in question was CD8+ T cells sorted from PBMCs, obtained on the day of the yellow fever booster vaccination. This sequence joins TRBV30 and TRBJ1-4, with D tentatively TRBD1 (5 bases). Here the CDR3 reads CAWTGPTNEKLFF. For the CDR3, the DNA is TGTGCCTGGACGGGACCCACTAATGAAAAACTGTTTTTT.